The clone carrying this T cell receptor beta chain was found a few times. What it recognizes is unknown. The data belong to a study of vaccination and CD4 T cells after COVID-19. For the study at large: The stimulus for the cells was overlapping spike peptides derived from SARS-CoV-2, HCoV-NL63, HCoV-OC43 and HCoV-229E.

Trimming shortened V by 2 bases and J by 5 bases, and 18 bases separated the two germline ends. Germline CDR1 MNHNS, CDR2 SASEGT. This CDR3 has 16 amino acids. Sequenced with the Oncomine TCR Beta short-read assay was DNA taken from cultured CD4+ T cells. A single record per CDR3 protein comes from TCRdb applying MiXCR to the PCR reads. The sample lists fewer than 15,000 distinct CDR3 sequences; 65% to 80% were seen once. Noted treatment: 10-day PBMC culture with coronavirus spike peptide pools or control peptides (ViraFEST assay). Cell culture was performed with 2 million or so PBMCs per well in the presence of approximately 10 IU/ml IL-2 and approximately 10 ug/ml peptide pools. Study-level findings and limits: Post-vaccination reactive clonotypes (median around 40) did not differ significantly from post-infection (around 19).

This TCR came from a human donor who had recovered from COVID-19. Material: CD4+ T cells from blood, cultured in vitro. The rearrangement links TRBV6-1 to TRBJ1-1; a weak D match, TRBD1 (6 bases). CDR3 region: CASSEKAGKGGTEAFF. In nucleotides, the CDR3 is TGTGCCAGCAGTGAAAAGGCGGGGAAGGGGGGAACTGAAGCTTTCTTT.